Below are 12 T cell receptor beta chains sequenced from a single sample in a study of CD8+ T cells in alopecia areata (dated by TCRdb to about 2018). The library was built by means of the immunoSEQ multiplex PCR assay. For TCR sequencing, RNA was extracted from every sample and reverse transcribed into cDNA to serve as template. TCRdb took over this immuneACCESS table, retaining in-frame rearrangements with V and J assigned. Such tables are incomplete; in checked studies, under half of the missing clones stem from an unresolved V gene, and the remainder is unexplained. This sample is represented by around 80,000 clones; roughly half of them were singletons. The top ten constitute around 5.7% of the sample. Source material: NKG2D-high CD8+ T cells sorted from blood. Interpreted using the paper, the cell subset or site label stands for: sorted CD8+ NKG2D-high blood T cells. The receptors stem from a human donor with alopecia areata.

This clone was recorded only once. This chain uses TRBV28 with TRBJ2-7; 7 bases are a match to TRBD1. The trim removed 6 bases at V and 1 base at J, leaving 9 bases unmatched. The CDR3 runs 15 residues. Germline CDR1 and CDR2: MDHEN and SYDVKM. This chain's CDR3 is CASSATGAVSYEQYF. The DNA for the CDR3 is TGTGCCAGCAGCGCCACAGGGGCGGTTTCCTACGAGCAGTACTTC.

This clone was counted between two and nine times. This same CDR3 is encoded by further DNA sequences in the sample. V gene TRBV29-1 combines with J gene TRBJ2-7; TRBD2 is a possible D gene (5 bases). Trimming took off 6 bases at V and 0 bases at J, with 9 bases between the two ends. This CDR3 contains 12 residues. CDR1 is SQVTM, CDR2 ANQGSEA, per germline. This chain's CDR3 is CSVPGLSYEQYF. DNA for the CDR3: TGCAGCGTCCCAGGACTCTCCTACGAGCAGTACTTC.

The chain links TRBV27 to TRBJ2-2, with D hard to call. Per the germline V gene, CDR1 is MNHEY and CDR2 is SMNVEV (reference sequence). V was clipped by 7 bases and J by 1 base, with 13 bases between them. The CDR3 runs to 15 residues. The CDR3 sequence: CASTWSSGNTGELFF. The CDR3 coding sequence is TGTGCCAGCACTTGGAGTAGTGGGAACACCGGGGAGCTGTTTTTT.

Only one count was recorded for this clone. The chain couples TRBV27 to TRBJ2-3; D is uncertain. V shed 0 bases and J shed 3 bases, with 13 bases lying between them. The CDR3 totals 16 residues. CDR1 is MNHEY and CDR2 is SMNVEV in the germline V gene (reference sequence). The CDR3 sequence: CASSLSILAQTDTQYF. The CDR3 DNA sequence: TGTGCCAGCAGTTTATCGATTCTGGCTCAAACAGATACGCAGTATTTT.

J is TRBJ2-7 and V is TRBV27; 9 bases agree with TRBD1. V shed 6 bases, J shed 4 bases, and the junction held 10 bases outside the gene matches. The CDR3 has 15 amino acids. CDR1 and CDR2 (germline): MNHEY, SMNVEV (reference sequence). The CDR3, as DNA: TGTGCCAGCAGAGCCGGGACAGGGTTCGGGTACGAGCAGTACTTC. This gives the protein CASRAGTGFGYEQYF.

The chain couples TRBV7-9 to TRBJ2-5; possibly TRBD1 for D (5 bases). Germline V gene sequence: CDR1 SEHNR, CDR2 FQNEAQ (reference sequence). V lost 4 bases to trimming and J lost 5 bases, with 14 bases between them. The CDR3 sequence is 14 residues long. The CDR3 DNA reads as TGTGCCAGCAGCTCGGACACCTTCCTCGAGACCCAGTACTTC. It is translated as CASSSDTFLETQYF.

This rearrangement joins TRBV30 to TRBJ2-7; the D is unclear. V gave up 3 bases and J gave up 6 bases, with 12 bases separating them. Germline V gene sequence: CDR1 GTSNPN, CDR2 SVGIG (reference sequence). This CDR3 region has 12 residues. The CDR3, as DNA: TGTGCCTGGAGCCCCATCGGGTCCGAGCAGTACTTC. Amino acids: CAWSPIGSEQYF.

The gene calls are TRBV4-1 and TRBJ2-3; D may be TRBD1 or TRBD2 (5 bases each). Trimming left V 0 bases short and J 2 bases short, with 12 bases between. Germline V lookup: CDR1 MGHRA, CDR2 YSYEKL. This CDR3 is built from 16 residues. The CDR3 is CASSQDPGTSTDTQYF. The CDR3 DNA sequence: TGCGCCAGCAGCCAAGACCCCGGGACCTCCACAGATACGCAGTATTTT.

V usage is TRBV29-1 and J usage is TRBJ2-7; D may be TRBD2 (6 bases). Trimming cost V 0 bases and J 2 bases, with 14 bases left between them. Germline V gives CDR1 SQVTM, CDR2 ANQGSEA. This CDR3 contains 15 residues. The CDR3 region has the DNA TGCAGCGTTGAAGATCCGAGACTAGGCGCCTACGAGCAGTACTTC. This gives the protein CSVEDPRLGAYEQYF.

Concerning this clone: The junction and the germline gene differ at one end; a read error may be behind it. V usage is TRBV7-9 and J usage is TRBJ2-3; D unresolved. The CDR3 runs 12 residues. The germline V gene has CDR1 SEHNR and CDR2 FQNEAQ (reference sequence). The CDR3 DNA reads TGTGCCAGCAGGCCGTTAGGTGAAACGCATTATTTT. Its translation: CASRPLGETHYF.

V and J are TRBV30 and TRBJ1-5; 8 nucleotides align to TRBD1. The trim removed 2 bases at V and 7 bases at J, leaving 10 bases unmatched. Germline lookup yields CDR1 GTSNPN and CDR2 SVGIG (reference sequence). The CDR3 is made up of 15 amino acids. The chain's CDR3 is CAWSKGVGDRQPQHF. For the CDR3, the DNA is TGTGCCTGGAGTAAGGGGGTAGGGGACAGGCAGCCCCAGCATTTT.

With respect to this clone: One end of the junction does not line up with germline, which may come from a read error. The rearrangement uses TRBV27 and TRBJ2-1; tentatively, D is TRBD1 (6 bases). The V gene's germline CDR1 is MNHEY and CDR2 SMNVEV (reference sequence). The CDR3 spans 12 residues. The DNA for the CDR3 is TGTGCCTGCAGGGGCTCAAACAATGAGCAGTTCTTC. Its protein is CACRGSNNEQFF.